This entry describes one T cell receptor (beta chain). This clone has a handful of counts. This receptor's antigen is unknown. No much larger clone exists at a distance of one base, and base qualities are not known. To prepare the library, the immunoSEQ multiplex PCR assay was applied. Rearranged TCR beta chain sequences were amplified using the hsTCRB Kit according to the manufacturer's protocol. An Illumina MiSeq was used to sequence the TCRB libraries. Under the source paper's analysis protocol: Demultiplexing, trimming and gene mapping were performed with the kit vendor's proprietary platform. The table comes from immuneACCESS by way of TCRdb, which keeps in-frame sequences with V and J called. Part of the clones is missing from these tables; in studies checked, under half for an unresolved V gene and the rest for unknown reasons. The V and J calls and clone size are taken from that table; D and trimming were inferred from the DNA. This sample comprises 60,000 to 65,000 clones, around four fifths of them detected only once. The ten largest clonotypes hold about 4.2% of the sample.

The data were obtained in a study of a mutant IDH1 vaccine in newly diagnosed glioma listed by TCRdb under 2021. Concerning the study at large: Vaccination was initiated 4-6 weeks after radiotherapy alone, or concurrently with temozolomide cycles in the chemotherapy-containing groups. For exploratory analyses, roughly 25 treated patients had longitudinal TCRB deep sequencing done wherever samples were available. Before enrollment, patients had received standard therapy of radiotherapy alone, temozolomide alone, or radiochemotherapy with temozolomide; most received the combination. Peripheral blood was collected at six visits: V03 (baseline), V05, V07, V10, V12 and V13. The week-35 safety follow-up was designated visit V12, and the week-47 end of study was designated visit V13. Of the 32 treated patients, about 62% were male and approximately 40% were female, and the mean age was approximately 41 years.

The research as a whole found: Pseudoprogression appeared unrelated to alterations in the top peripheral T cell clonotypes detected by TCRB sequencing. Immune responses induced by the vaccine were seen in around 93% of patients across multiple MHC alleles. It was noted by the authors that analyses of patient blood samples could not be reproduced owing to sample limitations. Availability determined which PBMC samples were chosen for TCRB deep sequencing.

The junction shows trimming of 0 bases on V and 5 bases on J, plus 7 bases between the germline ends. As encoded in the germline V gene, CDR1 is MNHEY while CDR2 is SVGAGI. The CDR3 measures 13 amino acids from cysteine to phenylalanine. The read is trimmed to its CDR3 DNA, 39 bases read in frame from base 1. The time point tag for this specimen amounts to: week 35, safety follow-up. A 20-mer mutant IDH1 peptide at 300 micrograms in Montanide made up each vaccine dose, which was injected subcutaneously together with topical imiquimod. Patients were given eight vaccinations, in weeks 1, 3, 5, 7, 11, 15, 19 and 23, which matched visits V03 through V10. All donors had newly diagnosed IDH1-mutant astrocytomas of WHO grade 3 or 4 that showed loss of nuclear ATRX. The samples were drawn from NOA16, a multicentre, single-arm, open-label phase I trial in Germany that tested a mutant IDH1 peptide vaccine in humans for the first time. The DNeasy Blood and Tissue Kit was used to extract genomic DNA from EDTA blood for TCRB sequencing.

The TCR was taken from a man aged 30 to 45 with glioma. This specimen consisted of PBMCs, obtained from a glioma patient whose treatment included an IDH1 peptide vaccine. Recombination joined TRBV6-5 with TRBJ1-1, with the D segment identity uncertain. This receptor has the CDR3 CASSYSKETEAFF. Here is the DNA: TGTGCCAGCAGTTACTCGAAGGAGACTGAAGCTTTCTTT.